This is a list of T cell receptor beta chains from one sample in a study of radiation and T cells in renal cell carcinoma. Assay used: immunoSEQ multiplex PCR; TCRdb lists only in-frame clones, some missing. The profile covers roughly 130,000 clones, with about 88% appearing a single time and 5.8% taken by the ten largest. The source material was blood, sampled from a patient whose treatment included radiotherapy and nephrectomy. Receptors were obtained from a woman in her 70s with renal cell carcinoma. CDR3s include the opening cysteine and the closing phenylalanine or tryptophan. A D gene is named only where the DNA matches it firmly. Size values are once, few and many counts, or a class for expanded clones, and some rows have none.

clone_size | cdr3_length | d_call | j_call | v_call | cdr3_nt | cdr3_aa
- | 13 | - | TRBJ1-3 | TRBV7-6 | TGTGCCAGCAGCTTAAATGCTGGAAACACCATATATTTT | CASSLNAGNTIYF
- | 13 | - | TRBJ2-5 | TRBV5-1 | TGCGCCAGCAGCGAGAGGGGAAAAGAGACCCAGTACTTC | CASSERGKETQYF
- | 11 | TRBD1 | TRBJ2-2 | TRBV27 | TGTGCCAGCCACAGGGGGGGGGAGCTGTTTTTT | CASHRGGELFF
- | 16 | - | TRBJ2-3 | TRBV6-1 | TGTGCCAGCAGTGAAGGCCGCCATAACAAGAGAGATACGCAGTATTTT | CASSEGRHNKRDTQYF
- | 16 | - | TRBJ1-3 | TRBV6-5 | TGTGCCAGCAGTTCCCGGACACTGAGCTCTGGAAACACCATATATTTT | CASSSRTLSSGNTIYF
once | 13 | - | TRBJ1-4 | TRBV18 | TGTGCCAGCTCCGGACAGCCTAATGAAAAACTGTTTTTT | CASSGQPNEKLFF
- | 15 | TRBD1 | TRBJ1-2 | TRBV2 | TGTGCCAGCCGGCGGGGCAGGGGGCTTGACTATGGCTACACCTTC | CASRRGRGLDYGYTF
- | 16 | - | TRBJ1-2 | TRBV4-3 | TGCGCCAGCAGCCAAGATCTCAGAAGAACCCACTATGGCTACACCTTC | CASSQDLRRTHYGYTF
few | 14 | - | TRBJ1-1 | TRBV19 | TGTGCCAGTAGAGAAGACGGCCCGAACACTGAAGCTTTCTTT | CASREDGPNTEAFF
- | 14 | - | TRBJ1-2 | TRBV5-1 | TGCGCCAGCAGCTTGGAGCTGGGAAACTATGGCTACACCTTC | CASSLELGNYGYTF
few | 15 | - | TRBJ1-5 | TRBV28 | TGTGCCAGCAGCCCAACAGGGTTGGTCAATCAGCCCCAGCATTTT | CASSPTGLVNQPQHF
- | 14 | TRBD1 | TRBJ1-1 | TRBV10-3 | TGTGCCATCAGGGGACAGGGGGCGAACACTGAAGCTTTCTTT | CAIRGQGANTEAFF
many | 13 | - | TRBJ1-1 | TRBV6-4 | TGTGCCAGCAGTGAGTTAGGGAACACTGAAGCTTTCTTT | CASSELGNTEAFF
- | 14 | - | TRBJ1-3 | TRBV19 | TGTGCCAGTAAGACTCAGAGCTCTGGAAACACCATATATTTT | CASKTQSSGNTIYF
- | 11 | - | TRBJ2-3 | TRBV20-1 | TGCAGTGCCTTGCTAACAGATACGCAGTATTTT | CSALLTDTQYF
- | 12 | - | TRBJ2-1 | TRBV6-1 | TGTGCCAGCAGTCTCAGGGTGAATGAGCAGTTCTTC | CASSLRVNEQFF
- | 17 | TRBD1 | TRBJ2-3 | TRBV4-3 | TGCGCCAGCAGCCAAGATGAAAGGACAGGGCGCACAGATACGCAGTATTTT | CASSQDERTGRTDTQYF
- | 11 | - | TRBJ2-7 | TRBV11-2 | TGTGCCAGCAGCGCGGACAGCGAGCAGTACTTC | CASSADSEQYF
- | 16 | - | TRBJ1-4 | TRBV6-5 | TGTGCCAGCAGTTTTCAGGGGATTCCAACTAATGAAAAACTGTTTTTT | CASSFQGIPTNEKLFF
- | 15 | - | TRBJ1-2 | TRBV7-2 | TGTGCCAGCAGCTTAGTCGTAGGGGTTAACTATGGCTACACCTTC | CASSLVVGVNYGYTF
few | 13 | - | TRBJ2-7 | TRBV6-5 | TGTGCCAGCAGTTCGGGGGCAGAATACGAGCAGTACTTC | CASSSGAEYEQYF
- | 13 | - | TRBJ1-2 | TRBV5-6 | TGTGCCAGCAGCTCCAGGGCGATGGGAGGCTACACCTTC | CASSSRAMGGYTF
- | 15 | TRBD1 | TRBJ1-5 | TRBV6-5 | TGTGCCAGCAGGAGACAGGGGTATAGCAATCAGCCCCAGCATTTT | CASRRQGYSNQPQHF
- | 13 | - | TRBJ1-5 | TRBV5-8 | TGTGCCAGCAGCTCAGACCGGGACAAGAGCAAGCATTTT | CASSSDRDKSKHF
- | 14 | - | TRBJ2-7 | TRBV6-5 | TGTGCCAGCAGTTACGGTGCCAGGGCCATCGAGCAGTACTTC | CASSYGARAIEQYF
- | 14 | - | TRBJ1-1 | TRBV7-9 | TGTGCCAGCAGCTTAGCGGGGGGGAACACTGAAGCTTTCTTT | CASSLAGGNTEAFF
- | 17 | TRBD2 | TRBJ2-5 | TRBV9 | TGTGCCAGCAGCGCTGCTCAGCGGGGGCCGCCCCAAGAGACCCAGTACTTC | CASSAAQRGPPQETQYF
- | 17 | - | TRBJ1-1 | TRBV19 | TGTGCCAGTAGTATTATAGGGGGGCGGCGGGGCAACACTGAAGCTTTCTTT | CASSIIGGRRGNTEAFF
- | 15 | - | TRBJ2-6 | TRBV27 | TGTGCCAGCAGCAGAACGAGCTCTGGGGCCAACGTCCTGACTTTC | CASSRTSSGANVLTF
- | 15 | - | TRBJ1-5 | TRBV5-6 | TGTGCCAGCAGCTTGGCCGGCTACGACGATCAGCCCCAGCATTTT | CASSLAGYDDQPQHF
- | 17 | - | TRBJ1-4 | TRBV5-1 | TGCGCCAGCAGCTTGGCGGGTCGGGGGGCTAGAGTTGAAAAACTGTTTTTT | CASSLAGRGARVEKLFF
- | 13 | - | TRBJ1-1 | TRBV27 | TGTGCCAGCAGTTTATCTGGGGGTACTGAAGCTTTCTTT | CASSLSGGTEAFF
- | 13 | - | TRBJ2-3 | TRBV5-1 | TGCGCCAGCGGCCCGACTAGCACAGATACGCAGTATTTT | CASGPTSTDTQYF
- | 17 | TRBD1 | TRBJ1-4 | TRBV14 | TGTGCCAGCAGCCCCTACGGGACAGGGCGGACTAATGAAAAACTGTTTTTT | CASSPYGTGRTNEKLFF
- | 15 | TRBD1 | TRBJ2-4 | TRBV5-4 | TGTGCCAGCAGCCCAACGACAGGGTCCAAAAACATTCAGTACTTC | CASSPTTGSKNIQYF
once | 15 | TRBD2 | TRBJ2-1 | TRBV5-1 | TGCGCCAGCAGCTCTCTAGCGGGGAACTACAATGAGCAGTTCTTC | CASSSLAGNYNEQFF
- | 13 | - | TRBJ1-2 | TRBV30 | TGTGCCTGGGGTAAGGGGCTGAACTATGGCTACACCTTC | CAWGKGLNYGYTF
- | 15 | TRBD2 | TRBJ2-5 | TRBV2 | TGTGCCAGCAGTGGACTAGCGGGGGGTCCGGAGACCCAGTACTTC | CASSGLAGGPETQYF
- | 13 | - | TRBJ1-1 | TRBV18 | TGTGCCAGCTCACCACAGCTTCGACAAGAGGCTTTCTTT | CASSPQLRQEAFF
- | 16 | TRBD1 | TRBJ2-1 | TRBV6-4 | TGTGCCAGCAGTGCAGGTCGGACAGGGACTTACAATGAGCAGTTCTTC | CASSAGRTGTYNEQFF
- | 14 | TRBD1 | TRBJ1-5 | TRBV30 | TGTGCCTGGGGGACAGTTCCTAGCAATCAGCCCCAGCATTTT | CAWGTVPSNQPQHF
- | 16 | TRBD1 | TRBJ2-3 | TRBV6-5 | TGTGCCAGCAGTTCCCTACAGGGGTTTAGCACAGATACGCAGTATTTT | CASSSLQGFSTDTQYF
- | 15 | - | TRBJ2-7 | TRBV7-8 | TGTGCCAGCAGCTTAGGTAGGGCCGTAACCTACGAGCAGTACTTC | CASSLGRAVTYEQYF
- | 11 | - | TRBJ1-1 | TRBV5-1 | TGCGCCAGCCGAGGGAACACTGAAGCTTTCTTT | CASRGNTEAFF
- | 14 | - | TRBJ1-2 | TRBV5-1 | TGCGCCAGCAGCTTGATCACAGGGTCCTATGGCTACACCTTC | CASSLITGSYGYTF
- | 16 | - | TRBJ2-2 | TRBV7-6 | TGTGCCAGCACCCTTAACCCTATAAGAAGTACCGGGGAGCTGTTTTTT | CASTLNPIRSTGELFF
- | 15 | - | TRBJ1-2 | TRBV6-5 | TGTGCCAGCAGTCATTCGGGCAGTTCTAACTATGGCTACACCTTC | CASSHSGSSNYGYTF